This T cell receptor beta chain was recorded in a study of T cell responses to AZD1222 COVID-19 vaccine. Notes on the study in general: No repertoire was sampled before or during the peak T cell response, only after it. At study baseline, merely over 5 AZD1222 recipients were seropositive. Receipt of two AZD1222 doses was followed by a rise in Spike-specific TCR breadth and depth.

With respect to this clone: What it binds is unknown.

Produced via immunoSEQ multiplex PCR; TCRdb's table is partial and in-frame only. Counted here are 90,000 to 100,000 clones, around 84% occurring once; the ten biggest clones make up 14%. V dropped 0 bases and J dropped 0 bases, with 20 bases sitting between them. CDR1 and CDR2 from the germline V gene are SGHAT and FQNNGV. The CDR3 consists of 19 residues. Sample: peripheral blood, taken 28 days after the second AZD1222 dose. This receptor was identified in an adult who received the AZD1222 COVID-19 vaccine. The chain is built from TRBV11-2 and TRBJ1-1; no clear D. CDR3 loop: CASSLDGSRHGRMNTEAFF. Written as DNA, the CDR3 is TGTGCCAGCAGCTTAGATGGGTCTAGGCACGGACGGATGAACACTGAAGCTTTCTTT.